Listed below are T cell receptor beta chains from one sample, sequenced in a study of cytomegalovirus exposure and HLA in healthy donors. Repertoires were generated with immunoSEQ multiplex PCR, while TCRdb's copy carries only in-frame clones and drops some. The sample shows just over 80,000 clones, 60% to 85% of them seen only once. Sequenced sample: PBMCs. Receptors originate from a man younger than 30 in good health and CMV-seropositive. CDR3s include the opening cysteine and the closing phenylalanine or tryptophan.

V gene: TRBV6-5
J gene: TRBJ1-1
CDR3 protein: CASSYSGGNTEAFF

V gene: TRBV29-1
J gene: TRBJ2-7
CDR3 protein: CSVGPRAGQVDDEQYF

V gene: TRBV29-1
J gene: TRBJ2-2
CDR3 protein: CSVEDLGLREGIGELFF

V gene: TRBV7-9
J gene: TRBJ1-1
CDR3 protein: CASSLVPGNTEAFF

V gene: TRBV27
J gene: TRBJ2-6
CDR3 protein: CASSSDRAGANVLTF

V gene: TRBV2
J gene: TRBJ2-2
CDR3 protein: CASSGGSVKDTGELFF

V gene: TRBV9
J gene: TRBJ1-1
CDR3 protein: CASSGGRGGSTFF

V gene: TRBV9
J gene: TRBJ2-7
CDR3 protein: CASSVGFSSYEQYF

V gene: TRBV2
J gene: TRBJ2-5
CDR3 protein: CASSEWTSGRRRQTQYF

V gene: TRBV5-1
J gene: TRBJ2-1
CDR3 protein: CASSSYSYNEQFF

V gene: TRBV2
J gene: TRBJ2-7
CDR3 protein: CASSESWRAYEQYF

V gene: TRBV6-1
J gene: TRBJ1-2
CDR3 protein: CASSRGTGHGYTF

V gene: TRBV7-2
J gene: TRBJ1-1
CDR3 protein: CASSLFPDRGWDTEAFF

V gene: TRBV27
J gene: TRBJ2-7
CDR3 protein: CASSWDRGNGEQYF

V gene: TRBV5-6
J gene: TRBJ2-7
CDR3 protein: CASSPILTSETYEQYF

V gene: TRBV7-8
J gene: TRBJ2-7
CDR3 protein: CASSLVRGTYEQYF

V gene: TRBV2
J gene: TRBJ2-3
CDR3 protein: CASSEGGFWSDTQYF

V gene: TRBV7-9
J gene: TRBJ1-2
CDR3 protein: CASSQSRESGYTF

V gene: TRBV5-6
J gene: TRBJ1-1
CDR3 protein: CASSRMTGDTEAFF

V gene: TRBV6-1
J gene: TRBJ1-2
CDR3 protein: CASQTGLSYGYTF

V gene: TRBV18
J gene: TRBJ2-1
CDR3 protein: CASSPGIGSNEQFF

V gene: TRBV29-1
J gene: TRBJ2-1
CDR3 protein: CSSLTTRTRDEQFF

V gene: TRBV18
J gene: TRBJ2-3
CDR3 protein: CASSLGQADTQYF

V gene: TRBV10-1
J gene: TRBJ2-1
CDR3 protein: CASSQTWTSYNEQFF

V gene: TRBV4-1
J gene: TRBJ2-5
CDR3 protein: CASSQENTGVGAQYF

V gene: TRBV19
J gene: TRBJ2-5
CDR3 protein: CASSISHNQETQYF

V gene: TRBV5-4
J gene: TRBJ2-1
CDR3 protein: CASSTARTSGSNLNEQFF

V gene: TRBV28
J gene: TRBJ2-5
CDR3 protein: CASSRDRVRGTQYF

V gene: TRBV25-1
J gene: TRBJ2-5
CDR3 protein: CASSDVGTSGRPQETQYF

V gene: TRBV7-6
J gene: TRBJ2-2
CDR3 protein: CASSRQGKGELFF

V gene: TRBV9
J gene: TRBJ1-5
CDR3 protein: CASGQGYQPQHF

V gene: TRBV5-1
J gene: TRBJ1-2
CDR3 protein: CASSLDSNYGYTF

V gene: TRBV6-1
J gene: TRBJ1-1
CDR3 protein: CASMGQGRTEAFF

V gene: TRBV2
J gene: TRBJ2-7
CDR3 protein: CASSGGGDEQYF

V gene: TRBV5-1
J gene: TRBJ2-7
CDR3 protein: CASSLDWEGEGIYYEQYF

V gene: TRBV10-3
J gene: TRBJ2-1
CDR3 protein: CAISVSGGPDEQFF

V gene: TRBV10-1
J gene: TRBJ2-5
CDR3 protein: CATVRRTQETQYF

V gene: TRBV19
J gene: TRBJ1-1
CDR3 protein: CASSGVGGTEAFF

V gene: TRBV29-1
J gene: TRBJ2-5
CDR3 protein: CSVPGQSQETQYF

V gene: TRBV6-6
J gene: TRBJ2-7
CDR3 protein: CASKTSPEHEQYF

V gene: TRBV5-6
J gene: TRBJ2-7
CDR3 protein: CASSYTPRSEEYF

V gene: TRBV7-2
J gene: TRBJ2-1
CDR3 protein: CASSLGQAHYNEQFF

V gene: TRBV10-2
J gene: TRBJ1-5
CDR3 protein: CASSERPGSQPQHF

V gene: TRBV4-2
J gene: TRBJ1-1
CDR3 protein: CASRQIWRAYTEAFF